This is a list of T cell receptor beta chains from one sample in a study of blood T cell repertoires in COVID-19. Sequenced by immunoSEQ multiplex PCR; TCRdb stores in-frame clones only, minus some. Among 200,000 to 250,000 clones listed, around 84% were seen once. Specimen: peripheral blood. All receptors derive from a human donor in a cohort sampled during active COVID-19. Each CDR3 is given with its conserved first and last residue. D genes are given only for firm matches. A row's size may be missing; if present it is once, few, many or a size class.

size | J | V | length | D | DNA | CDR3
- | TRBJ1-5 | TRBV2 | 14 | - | TGTGCCAGCAGTGAAGGAGACACAGATCAGCCCCAGCATTTT | CASSEGDTDQPQHF
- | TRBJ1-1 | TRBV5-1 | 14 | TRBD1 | TGCGCCAGCGGCCTGACAGGGGCCAACACTGAAGCTTTCTTT | CASGLTGANTEAFF
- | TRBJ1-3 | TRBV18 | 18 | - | TGTGCCAGCTCACCAATAGTTGCCCAGGGGTACTCTGGAAACACCATATATTTT | CASSPIVAQGYSGNTIYF
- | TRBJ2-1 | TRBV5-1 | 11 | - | TGCGCCAGCTCAGGGGGGAATGAGCAGTTCTTC | CASSGGNEQFF
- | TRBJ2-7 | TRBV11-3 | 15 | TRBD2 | TGTGCCAGCAGCTTAGGCCTAGCGGGAGTCCACGAGCAGTACTTC | CASSLGLAGVHEQYF
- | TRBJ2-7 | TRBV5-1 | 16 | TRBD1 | TGCGCCAGCAGCTTGGCCGGGACAGTAGCCTCCTACGAGCAGTACTTC | CASSLAGTVASYEQYF
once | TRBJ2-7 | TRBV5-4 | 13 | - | TGTGCCAGCAGCTTTGGGGGCAGCTACGAGCAGTACTTC | CASSFGGSYEQYF
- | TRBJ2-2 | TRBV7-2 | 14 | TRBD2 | TGTGCCAGCAGCTTAGTACTAGCGGGCGGGGAGCTGTTTTTT | CASSLVLAGGELFF
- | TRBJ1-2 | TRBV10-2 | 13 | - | TGCGCCAGCAGTGAGGGAGAGATCTATGGCTACACCTTC | CASSEGEIYGYTF
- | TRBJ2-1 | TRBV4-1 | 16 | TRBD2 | TGCGCCAGCAGCCAGCCACTAGCGGGAGGGTTCAATGAGCAGTTCTTC | CASSQPLAGGFNEQFF
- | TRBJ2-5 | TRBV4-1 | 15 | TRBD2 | TGCGCCAGCAGCCCCGAGGAGGGAGGGGCGGAGACCCAGTACTTC | CASSPEEGGAETQYF
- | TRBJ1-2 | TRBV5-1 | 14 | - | TGCGCCAGCAGCTCGGGGGGCAAGTCCTATGGCTACACCTTC | CASSSGGKSYGYTF
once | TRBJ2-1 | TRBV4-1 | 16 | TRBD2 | TGCGCCAGCAGCCAACAACCTAGCGGGGGTTACAATGAGCAGTTCTTC | CASSQQPSGGYNEQFF
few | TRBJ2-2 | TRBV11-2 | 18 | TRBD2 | TGTGCCAGCAGGAAAGGTGTGGGAGGGCGACAAAACACCGGGGAGCTGTTTTTT | CASRKGVGGRQNTGELFF
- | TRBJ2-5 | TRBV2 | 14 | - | TGTGCCAGCAGTGAGACAAGAGTTGGGGAGACCCAGTACTTC | CASSETRVGETQYF
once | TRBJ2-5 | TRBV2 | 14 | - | TGTGCCAGCAGTGTTGGCAATTGGCAAGAGACCCAGTACTTC | CASSVGNWQETQYF
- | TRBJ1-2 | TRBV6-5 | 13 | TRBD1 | TGTGCCAGCAGCAGGACAGGCAGCTATGGCTACACCTTC | CASSRTGSYGYTF
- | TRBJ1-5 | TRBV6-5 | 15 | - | TGTGCCAGCAGGTACGACAGCTATAGCAATCAGCCCCAGCATTTT | CASRYDSYSNQPQHF
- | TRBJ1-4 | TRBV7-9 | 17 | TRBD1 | TGTGCCAGCAGCTCTCCCGGACAGGGGCCAACTAATGAAAAACTGTTTTTT | CASSSPGQGPTNEKLFF
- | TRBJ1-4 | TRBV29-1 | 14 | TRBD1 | TGCAGCGTTGCTCCGGGACAGCCTTATGAAAAACTGTTTTTT | CSVAPGQPYEKLFF
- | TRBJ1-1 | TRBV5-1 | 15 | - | TGCGCCAGCAGCTCTGTGACAGACATGAACACTGAAGCTTTCTTT | CASSSVTDMNTEAFF
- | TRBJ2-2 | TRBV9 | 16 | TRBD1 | TGTGCCAGCAGCGTGCTGGGGACAGGCCCCCCCGGGGAGCTGTTTTTT | CASSVLGTGPPGELFF
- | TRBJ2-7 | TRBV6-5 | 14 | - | TGTGCCAGCAGTTACTCAACAGAACATCGCGAGCAGTACTTC | CASSYSTEHREQYF
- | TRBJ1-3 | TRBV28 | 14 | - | TGTGCCAGCAACGTACAGGGTGCTGGAAACACCATATATTTT | CASNVQGAGNTIYF
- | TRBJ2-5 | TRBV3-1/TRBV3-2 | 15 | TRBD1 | TGTGCCAGCGGGACGCAGGACAGGCCTCAAGAGACCCAGTACTTC | CASGTQDRPQETQYF
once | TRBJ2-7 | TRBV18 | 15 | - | TGTGCCAGCTCACCACGGAGCGGAGCTACCTACGAGCAGTACTTC | CASSPRSGATYEQYF
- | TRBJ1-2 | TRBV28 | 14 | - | TGTGCCAGCAGTGTTGGTTGGGGGGACTATGGCTACACCTTC | CASSVGWGDYGYTF
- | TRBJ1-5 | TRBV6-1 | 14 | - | TGTGCCAGCAGTGAAGCGTTTAACTTTTTCCCCCAGCATTTT | CASSEAFNFFPQHF
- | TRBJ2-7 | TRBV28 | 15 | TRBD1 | TGTGCCAGCAGTTTCGGGACAGGGGGCTACTACGAGCAGTACTTC | CASSFGTGGYYEQYF
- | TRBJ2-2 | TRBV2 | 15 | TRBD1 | TGTGCCAGCAGTCCCAGGGGGCTGCGAACCGGGGAGCTGTTTTTT | CASSPRGLRTGELFF
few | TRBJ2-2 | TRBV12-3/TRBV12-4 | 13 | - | TGTGCCAGCAGAGAGGGGAACACCGGGGAGCTGTTTTTT | CASREGNTGELFF
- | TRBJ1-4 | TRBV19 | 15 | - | TGTGCCAGTAGGCCAACAGCTTCAACTAATGAAAAACTGTTTTTT | CASRPTASTNEKLFF
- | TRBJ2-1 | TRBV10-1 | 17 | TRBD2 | TGCGCCAGCAGTGGTCTAGCGGGAGGAAGCTCCTACAATGAGCAGTTCTTC | CASSGLAGGSSYNEQFF
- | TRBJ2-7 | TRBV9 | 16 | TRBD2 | TGTGCCAGCAGCCCAAAGAGACTAGCGGGAATGTACGAGCAGTACTTC | CASSPKRLAGMYEQYF
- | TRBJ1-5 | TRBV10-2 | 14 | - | TGCGCCAGCAGTGAGTCCGGTTACAATCAGCCCCAGCATTTT | CASSESGYNQPQHF
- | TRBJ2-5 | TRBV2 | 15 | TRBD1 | TGTGCCAGCAGTGAAGATCGAGGGGGCACAGAGACCCAGTACTTC | CASSEDRGGTETQYF
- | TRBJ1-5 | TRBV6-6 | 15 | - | TGTGCCAGCAGTTACAACAGTTATAGCAATCAGCCCCAGCATTTT | CASSYNSYSNQPQHF
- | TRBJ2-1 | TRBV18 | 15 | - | TGTGCCAGCTCCCCCACCAAACTAGTCTACAATGAGCAGTTCTTC | CASSPTKLVYNEQFF
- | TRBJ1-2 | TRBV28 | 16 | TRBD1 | TGTGCCAGCAGTTTTAGGTCGACAGGGTTGAACTATGGCTACACCTTC | CASSFRSTGLNYGYTF
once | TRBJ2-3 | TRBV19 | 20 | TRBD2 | TGTGCCAGTAGTACATCAAGAGGACTAGCGGGAGGCTATTTCACAGATACGCAGTATTTT | CASSTSRGLAGGYFTDTQYF
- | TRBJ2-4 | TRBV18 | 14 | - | TGTGCCAGCTCACCACTAGCGGAGGTACATATCCAGTACTTC | CASSPLAEVHIQYF